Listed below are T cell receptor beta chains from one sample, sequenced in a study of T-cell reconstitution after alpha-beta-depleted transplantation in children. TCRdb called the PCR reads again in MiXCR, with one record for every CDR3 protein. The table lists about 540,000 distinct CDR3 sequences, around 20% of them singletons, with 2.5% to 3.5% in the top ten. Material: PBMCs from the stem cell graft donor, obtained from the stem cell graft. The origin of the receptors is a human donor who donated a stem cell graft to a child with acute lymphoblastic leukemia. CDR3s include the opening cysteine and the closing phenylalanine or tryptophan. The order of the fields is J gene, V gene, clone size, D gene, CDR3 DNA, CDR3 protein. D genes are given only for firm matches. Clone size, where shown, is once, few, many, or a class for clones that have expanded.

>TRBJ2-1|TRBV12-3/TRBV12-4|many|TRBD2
TGTGCCAGCAGCCCCACCCTAGCGGGGGGAGAGCAGTTCTTC
CASSPTLAGGEQFF
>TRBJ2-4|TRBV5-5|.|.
TGTGCCAGCAGCTTGGTGATAGGGGTGAACATTCAGTACTTC
CASSLVIGVNIQYF
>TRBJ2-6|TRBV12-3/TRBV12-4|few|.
TGTGCCAGCAGTTTAGACAGTATATTCTCTGGGGCCAACGTCCTGACTTTC
CASSLDSIFSGANVLTF
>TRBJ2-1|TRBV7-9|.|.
TGTGCCAGCACCGGGGTCTCCCACAATGAGCAGTTCTTC
CASTGVSHNEQFF
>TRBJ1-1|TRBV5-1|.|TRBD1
TGCGCCAGCAGCTTGGAGGGACAGGGAGGTTTCACTGAAGCTTTCTTT
CASSLEGQGGFTEAFF
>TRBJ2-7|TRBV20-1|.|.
TGCAGTGCTAGAGCGGGGGAAACAGGAGACGAGCAGTACTTC
CSARAGETGDEQYF
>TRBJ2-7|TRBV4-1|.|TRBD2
TGCGCCAGCAGCCAATCACTCGGGACTAGCGGTACCTACGAGCAGTACTTC
CASSQSLGTSGTYEQYF
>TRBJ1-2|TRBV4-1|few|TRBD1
TGCGCCAGCAGCCCAAGCCCAGGGGGCTTCTATGGCTACACCTTC
CASSPSPGGFYGYTF
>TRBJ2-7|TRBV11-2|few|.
TGTGCCAGCAGCAATCGCCATAGGGTCAACGAGCAGTACTTC
CASSNRHRVNEQYF
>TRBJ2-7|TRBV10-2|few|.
TGCGCCAGCAGTGAGGGGTTGGGGAACTCCTACGAGCAGTACTTC
CASSEGLGNSYEQYF
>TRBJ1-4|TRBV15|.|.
TGTGCCACCAGCAGGGTCCGTGGGGCAACTAATGAAAAACTGTTTTTT
CATSRVRGATNEKLFF
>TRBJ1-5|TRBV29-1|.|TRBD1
TGCAGCGTTGTTTCAGGGGGCGATCAGCCCCAGCATTTT
CSVVSGGDQPQHF
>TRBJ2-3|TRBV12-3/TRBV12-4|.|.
TGTGCCAGCAATGACCTTTTAACAGATACGCAGTATTTT
CASNDLLTDTQYF
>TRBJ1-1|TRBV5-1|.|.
TGCGCCAGCAGCTTGTCCCCCATCTCCGACGGGGCTGAAGCTTTCTTT
CASSLSPISDGAEAFF
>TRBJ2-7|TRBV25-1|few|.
TGTGCCAGCAGCCAGCAAAGACAGGCAACCTACGAGCAGTACTTC
CASSQQRQATYEQYF
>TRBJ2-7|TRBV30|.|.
TGTGCCTGGAGTGTACCGGGGATCGAGCAGTACTTC
CAWSVPGIEQYF
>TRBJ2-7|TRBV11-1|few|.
TGTGCCAGCAGCTTAGTCACAGGACCGTCTGACGAGCAGTACTTC
CASSLVTGPSDEQYF
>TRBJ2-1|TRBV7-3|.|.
TGTGCCAGCAGCCAAGGGGGGGGACGGAGGGACAATGAGCAGTTCTTC
CASSQGGGRRDNEQFF
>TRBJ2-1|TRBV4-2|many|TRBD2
TGTGCCAGCAGCCGCCACGGGAGGAAGTTGGATTACGGCAATGAGCAGTTCTTC
CASSRHGRKLDYGNEQFF
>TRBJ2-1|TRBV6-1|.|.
TGTGCCAGCAGTGAAGAGGGGCGATCCTACAATGAGCAGTTCTTC
CASSEEGRSYNEQFF
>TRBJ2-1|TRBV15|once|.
TGTGCCACCAGCGGCCGGACAGTGGTTAATGAGCAGTTCTTT
CATSGRTVVNEQFF
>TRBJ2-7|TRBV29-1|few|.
TGCAGCGTGGGGGACTTCGTCAGCTCCTACGAGCAGTACTTC
CSVGDFVSSYEQYF
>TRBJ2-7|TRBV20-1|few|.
TGCAGTGCTAGAGACTCGGAACAGGGAGATGCCTACGAGCAGTACTTC
CSARDSEQGDAYEQYF
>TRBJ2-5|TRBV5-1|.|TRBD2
TGCGCCAGCAGCTTGTATACTAGCGGGATTGAGACCCAGTACTTC
CASSLYTSGIETQYF
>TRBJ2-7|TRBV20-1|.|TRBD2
TGCAGTGCTCCCCGCGGAAGCGGGAGTTTATCGAGGGAGCAGTACTTC
CSAPRGSGSLSREQYF
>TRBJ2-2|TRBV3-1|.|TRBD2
TGTGCCAGCAGCCAACAAGCGGGAGTGGCCGGGGAGCTGTTTTTT
CASSQQAGVAGELFF
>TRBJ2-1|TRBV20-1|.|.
TGCAGTGCTAGAGTGACAGACTCCTACAATGAGCAGTTCTTC
CSARVTDSYNEQFF
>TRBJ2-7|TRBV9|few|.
TGTGCCAGCAGCGTAGATATGTACGAGCAGTACTTC
CASSVDMYEQYF
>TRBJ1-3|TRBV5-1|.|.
TGCGCCAGCAGCTCCGCGCCCGCCCAGTCCCTCGGTGGAAACACCATATATTTT
CASSSAPAQSLGGNTIYF
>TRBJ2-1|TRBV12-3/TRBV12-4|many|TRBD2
TGTGCCAGCAGTTTATCTAGCGGGAGTCTAAATGAGCAGTTCTTC
CASSLSSGSLNEQFF
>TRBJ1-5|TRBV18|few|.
TGTGCCAGCTCACCACGGCAGTCCAATCAGCCCCAGCATTTT
CASSPRQSNQPQHF
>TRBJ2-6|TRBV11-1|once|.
TGTGCCAGCAGCTTAAGTCCCGGGGGGGCCAACGTCCTGACTTTC
CASSLSPGGANVLTF
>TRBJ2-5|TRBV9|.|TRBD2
TGTGCCAGCAGCCCTAGCGGGAGGGTAGAGACCCAGTACTTC
CASSPSGRVETQYF
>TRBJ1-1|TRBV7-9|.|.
TGTGCCAGCAGCTGGAAGGGGGAGAGGAACACTGAAGCTTTCTTT
CASSWKGERNTEAFF
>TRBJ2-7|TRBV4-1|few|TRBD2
TGCGCCAGCAGCCATCCGGGGGGGCAAGGCGAGCAGTACTTC
CASSHPGGQGEQYF
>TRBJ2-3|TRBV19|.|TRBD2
TGTGCCACCGGGGCTAGCGGGGGGTTCACAGATACGCAGTATTTT
CATGASGGFTDTQYF
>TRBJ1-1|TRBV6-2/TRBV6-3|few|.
TGTGCCAGCAGTTATACCAGGGCTCTAGCTTTCTTT
CASSYTRALAFF
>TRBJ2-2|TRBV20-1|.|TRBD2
TGCAGTGCTAGTGCGGGACTAGCGGCCGTCGCGAACACCGGGGAGCTGTTTTTT
CSASAGLAAVANTGELFF
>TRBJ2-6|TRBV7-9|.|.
TGTGCCAGCAGCTTAGTGACTGGACGAGAAAACGGCCTGACTTTC
CASSLVTGRENGLTF
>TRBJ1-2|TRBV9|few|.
TGTGCCAGCAGCGGGTCCATTAACAAAATCTATGGCTACACCTTC
CASSGSINKIYGYTF
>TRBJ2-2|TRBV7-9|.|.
TGTGCCAGCAGCTCAGGACCCCACCTCGGGGAGCTGTTTTTT
CASSSGPHLGELFF
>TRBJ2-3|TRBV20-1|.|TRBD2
TGCAGTGCCCGCCAAGCGGGGGGCACAGATACGCAGTATTTT
CSARQAGGTDTQYF
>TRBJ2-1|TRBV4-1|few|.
TGCGCCAGCAGCCAAGTCGGGTCTAGGGGGGGAAATGAGCAGTTCTTC
CASSQVGSRGGNEQFF
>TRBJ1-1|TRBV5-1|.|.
TGCGCCAGCAGCGGGGGCGGGGACGGTTACACTGAAGCTTTCTTT
CASSGGGDGYTEAFF
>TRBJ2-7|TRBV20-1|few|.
TGCAGTGCCGCCGGACACGGGAGCTCCTACGAGCAGTACTTC
CSAAGHGSSYEQYF
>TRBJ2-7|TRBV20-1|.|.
TGCAGTGCTAGAATGGGGGATCCCGAGCAGTACTTC
CSARMGDPEQYF
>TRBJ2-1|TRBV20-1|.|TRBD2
TGCAGTGCTTTTAACCCGGGACTAGCGGGAGCGGGTGAGCAGTTCTTC
CSAFNPGLAGAGEQFF
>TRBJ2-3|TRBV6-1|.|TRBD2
TGTGCCAGCTTTAGCGGGAGAAGTGGAAGGACAGATACGCAGTATTTT
CASFSGRSGRTDTQYF
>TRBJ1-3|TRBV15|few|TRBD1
TGTGCCACCAGCAGACTGGGCGGGACAGGGGCCCGAAGCACCATATATTTT
CATSRLGGTGARSTIYF